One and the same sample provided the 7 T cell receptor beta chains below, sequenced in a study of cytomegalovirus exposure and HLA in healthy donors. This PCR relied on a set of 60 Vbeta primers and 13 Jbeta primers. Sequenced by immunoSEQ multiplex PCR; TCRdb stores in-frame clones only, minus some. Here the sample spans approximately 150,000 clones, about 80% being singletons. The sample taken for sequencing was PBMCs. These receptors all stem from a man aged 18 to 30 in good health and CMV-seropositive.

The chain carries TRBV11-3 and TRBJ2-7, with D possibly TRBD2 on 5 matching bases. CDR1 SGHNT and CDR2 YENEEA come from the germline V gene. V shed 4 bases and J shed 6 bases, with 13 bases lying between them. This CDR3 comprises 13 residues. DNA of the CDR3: TGTGCCAGCAGCTCGGGGTTGTTGGGCGAGCAGTACTTC. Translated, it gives CASSSGLLGEQYF.

As DNA, the CDR3 is TGTGCCAGCAGCTCTAGCGGGAGAGGGTACGAGCAGTACTTC. This sequence encodes CASSSSGRGYEQYF. This chain uses TRBV28 with TRBJ2-7; 10 bases line up with TRBD2. The germline V gene has CDR1 MDHEN and CDR2 SYDVKM. The V segment lost 6 bases and the J segment 4 bases; nucleotides outside the gene matches: 6. The CDR3 totals 14 residues.

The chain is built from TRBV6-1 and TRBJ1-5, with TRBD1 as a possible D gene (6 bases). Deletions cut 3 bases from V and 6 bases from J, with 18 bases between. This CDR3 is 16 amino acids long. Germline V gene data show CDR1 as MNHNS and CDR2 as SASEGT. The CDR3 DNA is TGTGCCAGCAGTGACATATGGGGCAGGGGAACTCAGCCCCAGCATTTT. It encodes CASSDIWGRGTQPQHF.

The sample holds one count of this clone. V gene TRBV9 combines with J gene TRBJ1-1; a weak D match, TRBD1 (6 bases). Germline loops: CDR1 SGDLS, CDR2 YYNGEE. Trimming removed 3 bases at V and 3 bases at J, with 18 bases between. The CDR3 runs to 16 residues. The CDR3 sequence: CASSGVQGGGDTEAFF. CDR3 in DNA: TGTGCCAGCAGCGGAGTACAGGGAGGGGGGGACACTGAAGCTTTCTTT.

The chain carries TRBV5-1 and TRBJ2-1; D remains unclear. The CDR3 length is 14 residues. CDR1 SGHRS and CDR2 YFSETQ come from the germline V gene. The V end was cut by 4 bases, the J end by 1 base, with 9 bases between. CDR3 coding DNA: TGCGCCAGCAGCCTCGAGGCGTCCTACAATGAGCAGTTCTTC. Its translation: CASSLEASYNEQFF.

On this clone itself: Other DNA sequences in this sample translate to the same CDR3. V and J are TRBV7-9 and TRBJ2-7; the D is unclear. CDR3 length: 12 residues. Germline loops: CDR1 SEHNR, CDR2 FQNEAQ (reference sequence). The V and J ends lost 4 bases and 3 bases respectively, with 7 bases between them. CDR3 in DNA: TGTGCCAGCAGCTGGGCAGGCTACGAGCAGTACTTC. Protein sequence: CASSWAGYEQYF. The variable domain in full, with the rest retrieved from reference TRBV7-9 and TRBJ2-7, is DTGVSQNPRHKITKRGQNVTFRCDPISEHNRLYWYRQTLGQGPEFLTYFQNEAQLEKSRLLSDRFSAERPKGSFSTLEIQRTEQGDSAMYLCASSWAGYEQYFGPGTRLTVT.

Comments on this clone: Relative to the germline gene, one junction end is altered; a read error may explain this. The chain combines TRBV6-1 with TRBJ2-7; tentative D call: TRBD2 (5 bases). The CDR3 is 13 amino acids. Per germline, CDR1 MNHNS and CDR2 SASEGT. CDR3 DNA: TGCCTCAGCGGTGAAGGGCCCCTCTACGAGCAGTACTTC. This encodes CLSGEGPLYEQYF.